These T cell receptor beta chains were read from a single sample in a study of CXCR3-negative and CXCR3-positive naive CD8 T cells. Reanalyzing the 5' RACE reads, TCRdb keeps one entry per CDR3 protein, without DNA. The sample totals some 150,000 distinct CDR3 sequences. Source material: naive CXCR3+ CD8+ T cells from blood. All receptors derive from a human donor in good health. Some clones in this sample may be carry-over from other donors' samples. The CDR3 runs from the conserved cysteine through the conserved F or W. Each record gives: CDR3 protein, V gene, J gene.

CDR3: CASSQGAGGGYEQYF
V: TRBV4-2
J: TRBJ2-7

CDR3: CASSQDQLAGGPVYNEQFF
V: TRBV4-3
J: TRBJ2-1

CDR3: CASSFGRVEDTQYF
V: TRBV5-1
J: TRBJ2-3

CDR3: CASSFAASYEQYF
V: TRBV27
J: TRBJ2-7

CDR3: CASSLKGGVGNEQFF
V: TRBV5-6
J: TRBJ2-1

CDR3: CASSSWGGNYYEQYF
V: TRBV7-8
J: TRBJ2-7

CDR3: CASSTMDRGETQYF
V: TRBV28
J: TRBJ2-5

CDR3: CASSLFDAGGGFYNEQFF
V: TRBV28
J: TRBJ2-1

CDR3: CAISESTTSGTDTQYF
V: TRBV10-3
J: TRBJ2-3

CDR3: CASSLGTGIREQYF
V: TRBV5-1
J: TRBJ2-7

CDR3: CASSIVWSGTEAFF
V: TRBV19
J: TRBJ1-1

CDR3: CASRPEASGRNEQYF
V: TRBV2
J: TRBJ2-7

CDR3: CASSLAEWAGDGYTF
V: TRBV7-9
J: TRBJ1-2

CDR3: CASSLDGGDTGELFF
V: TRBV7-6
J: TRBJ2-2

CDR3: CASTGFLQGFADTQYF
V: TRBV4-1
J: TRBJ2-3

CDR3: CASSTSGVTDTQYF
V: TRBV12-3/TRBV12-4
J: TRBJ2-3

CDR3: CSVDRYTPNNEQFF
V: TRBV29-1
J: TRBJ2-1

CDR3: CATSRDLYGPDTQYF
V: TRBV15
J: TRBJ2-3

CDR3: CASSYFGQGSNQPQHF
V: TRBV6-6
J: TRBJ1-5

CDR3: CSARGGGGPTDTQYF
V: TRBV29-1
J: TRBJ2-3

CDR3: CASSLSISSGATYEQYF
V: TRBV27
J: TRBJ2-7

CDR3: CASSLDRGNYGYTF
V: TRBV4-2
J: TRBJ1-2

CDR3: CASIPPGQPDTIYF
V: TRBV10-2
J: TRBJ1-3

CDR3: CASRPTNTEAFF
V: TRBV5-8
J: TRBJ1-1

CDR3: CASSQTIPGYQETQYF
V: TRBV14
J: TRBJ2-5

CDR3: CASGPGAGAAETQYF
V: TRBV10-2
J: TRBJ2-5

CDR3: CASSGFKGTGTSGANVLTF
V: TRBV4-1
J: TRBJ2-6

CDR3: CAIGQGTHNEQFF
V: TRBV10-3
J: TRBJ2-1

CDR3: CSTTFAWGLGYEQYF
V: TRBV20-1
J: TRBJ2-7

CDR3: CASSQDPSGGPLEQFF
V: TRBV4-1
J: TRBJ2-1

CDR3: CASSFRPVGEDSNQPQHF
V: TRBV7-8
J: TRBJ1-5

CDR3: CASSQDTYNEQFF
V: TRBV28
J: TRBJ2-1

CDR3: CASSTWTGRNYGYTF
V: TRBV12-3/TRBV12-4
J: TRBJ1-2

CDR3: CASSSRTGQPQSHTGELFF
V: TRBV28
J: TRBJ2-2

CDR3: CASSFDTGELVF
V: TRBV5-5
J: TRBJ2-2

CDR3: CSVDLRLGYTF
V: TRBV29-1
J: TRBJ1-2

CDR3: CASSQGLERAYEQYF
V: TRBV4-1
J: TRBJ2-7

CDR3: CASSLGLVYRGFGNTIYF
V: TRBV12-3/TRBV12-4
J: TRBJ1-3

CDR3: CAVQTGNYGYTF
V: TRBV28
J: TRBJ1-2

CDR3: CASSLAGSTYNEQFF
V: TRBV11-1
J: TRBJ2-1